These T cell receptor beta chains were read from a single sample in a study of naive and memory T cell subsets. TCRdb redid the calling of the UMI-ligation and nested PCR reads with MiXCR, one entry per CDR3 protein. The sample lists over 75,000 distinct CDR3 sequences, around 13% occurring once. Material for sequencing was central memory CD4+ T cells from blood. These TCRs come from a human donor in good health. CDR3s include the opening cysteine and the closing phenylalanine or tryptophan. Fields, in order: D gene, V gene, clone size, J gene, CDR3 protein, CDR3 DNA. D genes are given only for firm matches. Part of the rows lack a size; the others show once, few, many or a class for expanded clones.

D gene: .
V gene: TRBV7-2
clone size: few
J gene: TRBJ2-3
CDR3 protein: CASTPTRGRTDTQYF
CDR3 DNA: TGTGCCAGCACCCCCACCAGGGGCAGGACAGATACGCAGTATTTT

D gene: .
V gene: TRBV3-1
clone size: many
J gene: TRBJ1-1
CDR3 protein: CASSQQGGSEAFF
CDR3 DNA: TGTGCCAGCAGCCAACAGGGTGGATCTGAAGCTTTCTTT

D gene: TRBD1
V gene: TRBV6-6
clone size: .
J gene: TRBJ1-1
CDR3 protein: CASTHGGTGGIRNTEAFF
CDR3 DNA: TGTGCCAGCACCCACGGAGGGACAGGGGGCATCCGTAACACTGAAGCTTTCTTT

D gene: TRBD2
V gene: TRBV5-4
clone size: few
J gene: TRBJ2-2
CDR3 protein: CASSLASRGGTGELFF
CDR3 DNA: TGTGCCAGCAGCTTGGCCAGCCGGGGGGGAACCGGGGAGCTGTTTTTT

D gene: TRBD2
V gene: TRBV28
clone size: .
J gene: TRBJ2-1
CDR3 protein: CASRPWTSSLYNEQFF
CDR3 DNA: TGTGCCAGCAGACCGTGGACTAGCTCTCTCTACAATGAGCAGTTCTTC

D gene: TRBD2
V gene: TRBV7-2
clone size: .
J gene: TRBJ2-1
CDR3 protein: CASSFLVGLAGRGEQFF
CDR3 DNA: TGTGCCAGCAGCTTCCTTGTAGGGCTAGCGGGGCGGGGGGAGCAGTTCTTC

D gene: .
V gene: TRBV7-9
clone size: few
J gene: TRBJ2-1
CDR3 protein: CASSQGRTLSSYNEQFF
CDR3 DNA: TGTGCCAGCAGTCAGGGCAGGACTCTGAGCTCCTACAATGAGCAGTTCTTC

D gene: TRBD2
V gene: TRBV2
clone size: many
J gene: TRBJ2-1
CDR3 protein: CASRKTSGRGWAF
CDR3 DNA: TGTGCCAGCAGGAAGACTAGCGGGAGAGGATGGGCCTTC

D gene: .
V gene: TRBV6-5
clone size: few
J gene: TRBJ2-7
CDR3 protein: CASSYGLGGTVYEQYF
CDR3 DNA: TGTGCCAGCAGTTACGGACTTGGGGGGACAGTCTACGAGCAGTACTTC

D gene: .
V gene: TRBV12-2
clone size: many
J gene: TRBJ2-1
CDR3 protein: CASRSSRGAQINNEQFF
CDR3 DNA: TGTGCAAGTCGCTCATCCCGAGGGGCCCAAATTAACAATGAGCAGTTCTTC

D gene: .
V gene: TRBV24-1
clone size: .
J gene: TRBJ2-1
CDR3 protein: CATSDSLLGEQFF
CDR3 DNA: TGTGCCACCAGTGATTCCCTTTTGGGTGAGCAGTTCTTC

D gene: .
V gene: TRBV7-9
clone size: few
J gene: TRBJ2-3
CDR3 protein: CASSLDFAGMRTDTQYF
CDR3 DNA: TGTGCCAGCAGCTTAGATTTCGCGGGAATGAGAACAGATACGCAGTATTTT

D gene: TRBD2
V gene: TRBV10-3
clone size: few
J gene: TRBJ2-5
CDR3 protein: CAISESGLAAKETQYF
CDR3 DNA: TGTGCCATCAGTGAGTCCGGACTAGCGGCCAAAGAGACCCAGTACTTC

D gene: TRBD1
V gene: TRBV10-3
clone size: .
J gene: TRBJ2-7
CDR3 protein: CAISVTGQGSLEQYF
CDR3 DNA: TGTGCCATCAGTGTTACGGGACAGGGATCTCTCGAGCAGTACTTC

D gene: TRBD2
V gene: TRBV5-1
clone size: .
J gene: TRBJ2-1
CDR3 protein: CASSLGAGVGEQFF
CDR3 DNA: TGCGCCAGCAGCTTGGGGGCGGGGGTTGGTGAGCAGTTCTTC

D gene: .
V gene: TRBV3-1
clone size: few
J gene: TRBJ1-4
CDR3 protein: CASSLRRTTNEKLFF
CDR3 DNA: TGTGCCAGCAGCCTTCGACGAACAACTAATGAAAAACTGTTTTTT

D gene: .
V gene: TRBV20-1
clone size: .
J gene: TRBJ2-7
CDR3 protein: CSARVPSRDEQYF
CDR3 DNA: TGCAGTGCTAGAGTACCCTCGCGGGACGAGCAGTACTTC

D gene: .
V gene: TRBV10-2
clone size: few
J gene: TRBJ2-5
CDR3 protein: CASSAQTGSGETQYF
CDR3 DNA: TGCGCCAGCAGTGCCCAGACGGGTTCGGGGGAGACCCAGTACTTC

D gene: .
V gene: TRBV30
clone size: .
J gene: TRBJ1-5
CDR3 protein: CAWSTAYRGALQPQHF
CDR3 DNA: TGTGCCTGGAGTACCGCCTATAGGGGGGCATTACAGCCCCAGCATTTT

D gene: .
V gene: TRBV12-3/TRBV12-4
clone size: .
J gene: TRBJ1-5
CDR3 protein: CASSFIWVDQPRHF
CDR3 DNA: TGTGCCAGCAGTTTTATCTGGGTAGATCAGCCCCGGCATTTT

D gene: TRBD2
V gene: TRBV20-1
clone size: few
J gene: TRBJ2-3
CDR3 protein: CSAVGLAGGLTDTQYF
CDR3 DNA: TGCAGTGCTGTGGGACTAGCGGGAGGGTTAACAGATACGCAGTATTTT

D gene: TRBD2
V gene: TRBV20-1
clone size: many
J gene: TRBJ2-7
CDR3 protein: CSARDLGRSGGSYEQYF
CDR3 DNA: TGCAGTGCTAGAGATCTGGGTAGGAGCGGGGGTTCCTACGAGCAGTACTTC

D gene: TRBD2
V gene: TRBV6-2/TRBV6-3
clone size: many
J gene: TRBJ2-1
CDR3 protein: CASSTGLAGVGEQFF
CDR3 DNA: TGTGCCAGCAGCACAGGACTAGCGGGAGTTGGGGAGCAGTTCTTC

D gene: TRBD2
V gene: TRBV20-1
clone size: .
J gene: TRBJ2-7
CDR3 protein: CSAPLAASPSYEQYF
CDR3 DNA: TGCAGTGCGCCACTAGCGGCCTCACCTTCCTACGAGCAGTACTTC

D gene: .
V gene: TRBV20-1
clone size: .
J gene: TRBJ2-7
CDR3 protein: CSAPLNYEQYF
CDR3 DNA: TGCAGTGCCCCCCTTAACTACGAGCAGTACTTC

D gene: TRBD1
V gene: TRBV29-1
clone size: .
J gene: TRBJ1-1
CDR3 protein: CSGGGQGSEAFF
CDR3 DNA: TGCAGCGGGGGAGGACAGGGGTCTGAAGCTTTCTTT

D gene: .
V gene: TRBV5-1
clone size: many
J gene: TRBJ2-6
CDR3 protein: CASSKATGPGANVLTF
CDR3 DNA: TGCGCCAGCAGCAAAGCTACAGGGCCTGGGGCCAACGTCCTGACTTTC

D gene: .
V gene: TRBV24-1
clone size: .
J gene: TRBJ2-3
CDR3 protein: CATSDLRGDTQYF
CDR3 DNA: TGTGCCACCAGTGATTTGAGGGGAGATACGCAGTATTTT

D gene: TRBD2
V gene: TRBV7-2
clone size: few
J gene: TRBJ2-1
CDR3 protein: CASSESGTSGISEQFF
CDR3 DNA: TGTGCCAGCAGTGAAAGCGGGACTAGCGGGATTAGTGAGCAGTTCTTC

D gene: .
V gene: TRBV7-8
clone size: .
J gene: TRBJ2-1
CDR3 protein: CASSLAVGYGDEQFF
CDR3 DNA: TGTGCCAGCAGCTTAGCCGTGGGATATGGGGATGAGCAGTTCTTC

D gene: .
V gene: TRBV7-9
clone size: many
J gene: TRBJ2-7
CDR3 protein: CASSLLTRIHEQYF
CDR3 DNA: TGTGCCAGCAGCTTGCTGACTAGGATCCACGAGCAGTACTTC

D gene: .
V gene: TRBV6-6
clone size: many
J gene: TRBJ1-5
CDR3 protein: CASSRGGNQPQHF
CDR3 DNA: TGTGCCAGCTCTAGGGGAGGCAATCAGCCCCAGCATTTT

D gene: .
V gene: TRBV12-3/TRBV12-4
clone size: few
J gene: TRBJ1-1
CDR3 protein: CASSHGRVATEAFF
CDR3 DNA: TGTGCCAGCAGCCACGGACGGGTCGCCACTGAAGCTTTCTTT

D gene: .
V gene: TRBV24-1
clone size: many
J gene: TRBJ2-5
CDR3 protein: CATSGAGQGETQYF
CDR3 DNA: TGTGCCACCAGTGGGGCAGGGCAGGGAGAGACCCAGTACTTC

D gene: TRBD2
V gene: TRBV7-9
clone size: many
J gene: TRBJ2-7
CDR3 protein: CASSLDLAGTYEQYF
CDR3 DNA: TGTGCCAGCAGCTTAGACCTAGCGGGCACCTACGAGCAGTACTTC

D gene: TRBD2
V gene: TRBV27
clone size: .
J gene: TRBJ2-1
CDR3 protein: CASSSLSGISYNEQFF
CDR3 DNA: TGTGCCAGCAGTTCCCTCAGCGGGATCTCCTACAATGAGCAGTTCTTC

D gene: .
V gene: TRBV15
clone size: .
J gene: TRBJ2-1
CDR3 protein: CATSRLIPGSYNEQFF
CDR3 DNA: TGTGCCACCAGCAGACTAATACCAGGGTCCTACAATGAGCAGTTCTTC

D gene: TRBD1
V gene: TRBV10-1
clone size: few
J gene: TRBJ2-1
CDR3 protein: CASSERLTGRDGERIF
CDR3 DNA: TGCGCCAGCAGTGAGCGCTTGACAGGGCGAGACGGGGAGCGGATCTTC

D gene: TRBD1
V gene: TRBV7-9
clone size: few
J gene: TRBJ1-4
CDR3 protein: CASSRDSTTNEKLFF
CDR3 DNA: TGTGCCAGCAGCCGGGACAGTACAACTAATGAAAAACTGTTTTTT

D gene: TRBD2
V gene: TRBV5-3
clone size: many
J gene: TRBJ2-1
CDR3 protein: CARSLIMELAGVLHNEQFF
CDR3 DNA: TGTGCCAGAAGCTTGATAATGGAATTAGCGGGAGTCTTGCACAATGAGCAGTTCTTC

D gene: .
V gene: TRBV7-6
clone size: few
J gene: TRBJ1-3
CDR3 protein: CASSLSSGNTIYF
CDR3 DNA: TGTGCCAGCAGCTTGAGCTCTGGAAACACCATATATTTT

D gene: .
V gene: TRBV29-1
clone size: few
J gene: TRBJ1-1
CDR3 protein: CSVVKQNTEAFF
CDR3 DNA: TGCAGCGTTGTGAAACAGAACACTGAAGCTTTCTTT

D gene: .
V gene: TRBV24-1
clone size: .
J gene: TRBJ1-6
CDR3 protein: CAVYSPLHF
CDR3 DNA: TGTGCCGTCTATTCACCCCTCCACTTT

D gene: TRBD2
V gene: TRBV15
clone size: .
J gene: TRBJ2-1
CDR3 protein: CATSRVDKRGYNEQFF
CDR3 DNA: TGTGCCACCAGCAGAGTGGATAAGCGGGGTTACAATGAGCAGTTCTTC

D gene: .
V gene: TRBV20-1
clone size: many
J gene: TRBJ2-1
CDR3 protein: CSAILYQEQFF
CDR3 DNA: TGCAGTGCCATACTATATCAGGAGCAGTTCTTC

D gene: TRBD1
V gene: TRBV18
clone size: .
J gene: TRBJ2-1
CDR3 protein: CASSPPGQGVANEQFF
CDR3 DNA: TGTGCCAGCTCACCTCCGGGACAGGGGGTAGCAAATGAGCAGTTCTTC

D gene: .
V gene: TRBV28
clone size: .
J gene: TRBJ1-5
CDR3 protein: CASSFFDGMNQPQHF
CDR3 DNA: TGTGCCAGCAGTTTTTTTGATGGGATGAATCAGCCCCAGCATTTT

D gene: .
V gene: TRBV5-1
clone size: .
J gene: TRBJ1-5
CDR3 protein: CASSLAPQGRDNQPQHF
CDR3 DNA: TGCGCCAGCAGCTTGGCCCCGCAGGGGAGGGACAATCAGCCCCAGCATTTT

D gene: TRBD2
V gene: TRBV20-1
clone size: .
J gene: TRBJ2-5
CDR3 protein: CSAREFLGSGRAWSQETQYF
CDR3 DNA: TGCAGTGCTAGAGAATTTTTAGGTAGCGGGAGGGCCTGGTCCCAAGAGACCCAGTACTTC

D gene: .
V gene: TRBV10-2
clone size: .
J gene: TRBJ2-1
CDR3 protein: CASSEDPSYNEQFF
CDR3 DNA: TGCGCCAGCAGTGAGGACCCTTCCTACAATGAGCAGTTCTTC

D gene: TRBD1
V gene: TRBV7-9
clone size: .
J gene: TRBJ1-3
CDR3 protein: CASSLVNPGQLNTIYF
CDR3 DNA: TGTGCCAGCAGCTTAGTCAATCCGGGACAGTTAAACACCATATATTTT

D gene: TRBD2
V gene: TRBV25-1
clone size: .
J gene: TRBJ2-5
CDR3 protein: CASSLPVAGRGETQYF
CDR3 DNA: TGTGCCAGCTCCCTTCCAGTAGCGGGAAGGGGGGAGACCCAGTACTTC

D gene: .
V gene: TRBV6-5
clone size: many
J gene: TRBJ2-6
CDR3 protein: CASSGVTGANVLTF
CDR3 DNA: TGTGCCAGCAGTGGGGTAACTGGGGCCAACGTCCTGACTTTC